This T cell receptor (beta chain) came from a study of cytomegalovirus exposure and HLA in healthy donors. From germline, CDR1 is SGHRS and CDR2 YFSETQ. This CDR3 has 14 residues. J was trimmed by 6 bases and V by 7 bases; bases with no gene match: 9. The study ran its PCR with 60 Vbeta and 13 Jbeta primers. Measured with immunoSEQ multiplex PCR; TCRdb has only the in-frame clones, and not every one. The profile shows under 150,000 clones, about two thirds of them singletons. This clone was counted only a few times. Material for sequencing was PBMCs. The source is a man aged 55 to 70 in good health and CMV-seronegative. This chain links TRBV5-1 with TRBJ2-7, with 11 positions matching TRBD2. This CDR3 is CASRQLAGGGEQYF. CDR3 DNA sequence: TGCGCCAGCCGCCAGCTAGCGGGGGGAGGCGAGCAGTACTTC.